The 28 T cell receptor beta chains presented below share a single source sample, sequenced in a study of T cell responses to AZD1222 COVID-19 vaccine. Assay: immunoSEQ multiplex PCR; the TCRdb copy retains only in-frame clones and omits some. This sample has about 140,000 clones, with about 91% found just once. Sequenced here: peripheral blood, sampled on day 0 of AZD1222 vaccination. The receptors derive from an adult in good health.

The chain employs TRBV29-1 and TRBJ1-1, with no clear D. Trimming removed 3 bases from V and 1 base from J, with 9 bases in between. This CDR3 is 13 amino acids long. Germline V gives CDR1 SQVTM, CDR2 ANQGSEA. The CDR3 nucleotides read TGCAGCGTTGATCCTCGGCAGAACACTGAAGCTTTCTTT. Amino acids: CSVDPRQNTEAFF.

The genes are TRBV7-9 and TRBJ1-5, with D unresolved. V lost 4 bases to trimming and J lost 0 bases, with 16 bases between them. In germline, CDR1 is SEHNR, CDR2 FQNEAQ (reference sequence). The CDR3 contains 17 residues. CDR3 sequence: CASSSSSEGFSNQPQHF. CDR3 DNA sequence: TGTGCCAGCAGCTCCTCGTCCGAGGGATTTAGCAATCAGCCCCAGCATTTT.

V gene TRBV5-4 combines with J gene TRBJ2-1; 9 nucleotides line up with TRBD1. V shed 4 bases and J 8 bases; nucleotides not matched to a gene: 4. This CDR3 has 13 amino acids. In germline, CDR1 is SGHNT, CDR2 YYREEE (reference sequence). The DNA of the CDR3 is TGTGCCAGCAGCCAGGGACAGGGCTATGAGCAGTTCTTC. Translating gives CASSQGQGYEQFF.

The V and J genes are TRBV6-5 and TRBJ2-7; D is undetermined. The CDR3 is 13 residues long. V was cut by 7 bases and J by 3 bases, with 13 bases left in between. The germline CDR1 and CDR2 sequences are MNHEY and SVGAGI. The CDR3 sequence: CASTLMDGYEQYF. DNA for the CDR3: TGTGCCAGCACCCTAATGGACGGCTACGAGCAGTACTTC.

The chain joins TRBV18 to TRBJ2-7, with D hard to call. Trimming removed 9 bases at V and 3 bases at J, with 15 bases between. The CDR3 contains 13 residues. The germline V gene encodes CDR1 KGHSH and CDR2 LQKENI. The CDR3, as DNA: TGTGCCAGTAGAAACGGACCGAACTACGAGCAGTACTTC. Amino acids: CASRNGPNYEQYF.

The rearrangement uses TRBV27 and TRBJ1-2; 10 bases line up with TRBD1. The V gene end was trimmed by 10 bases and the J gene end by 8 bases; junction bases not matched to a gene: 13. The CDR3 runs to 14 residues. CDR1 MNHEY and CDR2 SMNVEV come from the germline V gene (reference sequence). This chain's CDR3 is CATRGQGTPIGYTF. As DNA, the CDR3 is TGTGCCACCAGGGGACAGGGGACCCCTATAGGCTACACCTTC.

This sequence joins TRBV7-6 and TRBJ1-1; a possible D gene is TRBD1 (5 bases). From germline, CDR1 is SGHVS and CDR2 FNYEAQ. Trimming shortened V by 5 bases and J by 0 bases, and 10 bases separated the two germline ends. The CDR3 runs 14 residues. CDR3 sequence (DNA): TGTGCCAGCAGCCGGGACGTCATGAACACTGAAGCTTTCTTT. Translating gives CASSRDVMNTEAFF.

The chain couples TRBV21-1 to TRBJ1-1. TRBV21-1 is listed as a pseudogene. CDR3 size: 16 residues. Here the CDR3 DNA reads TGTGCCAGCAGCAAAGGTTTTGCGGGGTGGAACACTGAAGCTTTCTTT. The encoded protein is CASSKGFAGWNTEAFF.

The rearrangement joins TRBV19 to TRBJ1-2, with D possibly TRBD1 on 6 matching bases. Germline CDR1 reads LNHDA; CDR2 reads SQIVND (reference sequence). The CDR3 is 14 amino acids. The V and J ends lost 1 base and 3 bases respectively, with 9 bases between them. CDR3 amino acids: CASSIGDTYYGYTF. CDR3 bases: TGTGCCAGTAGTATAGGGGACACCTACTATGGCTACACCTTC.

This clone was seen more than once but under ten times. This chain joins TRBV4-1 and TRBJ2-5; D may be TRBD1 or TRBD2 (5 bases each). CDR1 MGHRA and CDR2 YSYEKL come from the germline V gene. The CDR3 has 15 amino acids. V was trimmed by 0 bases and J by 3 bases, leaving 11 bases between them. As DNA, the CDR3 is TGCGCCAGCAGCCAAGAGAGGCAGGGAGAAGAGACCCAGTACTTC. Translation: CASSQERQGEETQYF.

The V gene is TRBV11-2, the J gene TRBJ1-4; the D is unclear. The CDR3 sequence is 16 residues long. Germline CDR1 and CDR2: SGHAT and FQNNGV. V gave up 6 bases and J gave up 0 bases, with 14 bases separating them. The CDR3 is CASSLQAAATNEKLFF. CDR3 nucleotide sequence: TGTGCCAGCAGTTTGCAGGCTGCTGCAACTAATGAAAAACTGTTTTTT.

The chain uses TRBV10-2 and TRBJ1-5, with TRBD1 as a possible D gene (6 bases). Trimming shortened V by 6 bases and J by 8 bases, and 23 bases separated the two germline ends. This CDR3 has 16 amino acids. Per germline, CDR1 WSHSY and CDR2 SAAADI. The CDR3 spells CASSSTGPVDLEPQHF. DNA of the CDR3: TGCGCCAGCAGCTCGACAGGCCCCGTGGATCTTGAGCCCCAGCATTTT.

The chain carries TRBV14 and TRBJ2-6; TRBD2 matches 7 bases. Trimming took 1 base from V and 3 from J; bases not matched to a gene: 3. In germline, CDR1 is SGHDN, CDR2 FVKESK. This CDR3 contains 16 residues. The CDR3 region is CASSQGLAYGANVLTF. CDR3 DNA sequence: TGTGCCAGCAGCCAAGGACTAGCTTATGGGGCCAACGTCCTGACTTTC.

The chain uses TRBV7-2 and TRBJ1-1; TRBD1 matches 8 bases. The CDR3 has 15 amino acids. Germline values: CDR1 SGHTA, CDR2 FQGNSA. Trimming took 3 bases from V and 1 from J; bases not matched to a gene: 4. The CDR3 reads CASSFRDRGNTEAFF. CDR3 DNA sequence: TGTGCCAGCAGCTTCCGCGACAGGGGGAACACTGAAGCTTTCTTT. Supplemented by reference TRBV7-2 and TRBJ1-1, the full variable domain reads GAGVSQSPSNKVTEKGKDVELRCDPISGHTALYWYRQSLGQGLEFLIYFQGNSAPDKSGLPSDRFSAERTGGSVSTLTIQRTQQEDSAVYLCASSFRDRGNTEAFFGQGTRLTVV.

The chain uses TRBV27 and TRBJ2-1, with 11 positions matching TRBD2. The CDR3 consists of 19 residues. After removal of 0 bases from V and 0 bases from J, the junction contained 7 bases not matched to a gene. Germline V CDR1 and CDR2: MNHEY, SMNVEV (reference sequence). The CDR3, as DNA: TGTGCCAGCAGTTTATCGGGACTAGCGGAGGGAATCTCCTACAATGAGCAGTTCTTC. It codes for CASSLSGLAEGISYNEQFF.

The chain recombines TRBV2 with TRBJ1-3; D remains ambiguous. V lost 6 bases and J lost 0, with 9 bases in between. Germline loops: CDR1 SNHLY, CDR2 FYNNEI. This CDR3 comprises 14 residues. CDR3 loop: CASRELDSGNTIYF. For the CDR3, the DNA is TGTGCCAGCAGGGAGCTAGACTCTGGAAACACCATATATTTT.

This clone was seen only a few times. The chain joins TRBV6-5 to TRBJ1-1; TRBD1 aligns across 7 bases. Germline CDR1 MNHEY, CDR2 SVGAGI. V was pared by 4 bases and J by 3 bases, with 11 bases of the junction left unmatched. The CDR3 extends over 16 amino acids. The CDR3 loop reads CASSSFTGDKDTEAFF. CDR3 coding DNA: TGTGCCAGCAGTTCCTTTACAGGGGATAAAGACACTGAAGCTTTCTTT.

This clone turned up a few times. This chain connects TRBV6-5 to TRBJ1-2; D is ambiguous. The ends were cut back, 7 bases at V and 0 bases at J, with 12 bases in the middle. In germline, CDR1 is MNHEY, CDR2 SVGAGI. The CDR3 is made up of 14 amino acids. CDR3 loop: CASTPRETNYGYTF. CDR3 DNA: TGTGCCAGCACTCCCCGAGAGACTAACTATGGCTACACCTTC.

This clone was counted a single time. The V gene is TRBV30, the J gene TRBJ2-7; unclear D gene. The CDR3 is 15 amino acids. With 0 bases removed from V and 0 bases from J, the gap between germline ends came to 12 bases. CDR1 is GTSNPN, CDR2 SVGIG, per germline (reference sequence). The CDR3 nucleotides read TGTGCCTGGAGTGTACTCTCGATAAGCTCCTACGAGCAGTACTTC. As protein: CAWSVLSISSYEQYF.

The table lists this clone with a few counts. The CDR3 sequence: CASSQQGYTYGYTF. DNA of the CDR3: TGCGCCAGCAGCCAACAGGGGTATACCTATGGCTACACCTTC. This chain joins TRBV5-1 and TRBJ1-2; 7 bases agree with TRBD1. V dropped 4 bases and J dropped 4; count of bases not matched to a gene: 7. The CDR3 is made up of 14 amino acids. Germline V lookup: CDR1 SGHRS, CDR2 YFSETQ.

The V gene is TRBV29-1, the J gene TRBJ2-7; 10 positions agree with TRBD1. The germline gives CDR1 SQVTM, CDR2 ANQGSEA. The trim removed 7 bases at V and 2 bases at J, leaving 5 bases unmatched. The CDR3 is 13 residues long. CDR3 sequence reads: CSAGTGVPYEQYF. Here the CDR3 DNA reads TGCAGCGCCGGGACAGGGGTTCCCTACGAGCAGTACTTC.

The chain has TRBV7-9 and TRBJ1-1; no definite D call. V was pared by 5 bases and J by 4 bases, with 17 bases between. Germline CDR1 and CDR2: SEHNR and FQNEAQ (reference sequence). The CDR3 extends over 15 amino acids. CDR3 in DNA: TGTGCCAGCAGCGGGCCTGTGTCGGGCATCACTGAAGCTTTCTTT. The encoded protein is CASSGPVSGITEAFF.

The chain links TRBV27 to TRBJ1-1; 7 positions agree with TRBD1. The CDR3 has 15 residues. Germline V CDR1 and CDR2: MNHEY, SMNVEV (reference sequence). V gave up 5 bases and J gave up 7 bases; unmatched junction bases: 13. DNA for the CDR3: TGTGCCAGCAGTGCAAACAGGGGATATAGGAGTGAAGCTTTCTTT. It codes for CASSANRGYRSEAFF.

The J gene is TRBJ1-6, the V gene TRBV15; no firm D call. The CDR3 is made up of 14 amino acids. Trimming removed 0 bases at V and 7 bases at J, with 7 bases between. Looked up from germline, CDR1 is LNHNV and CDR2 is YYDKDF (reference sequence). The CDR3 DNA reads TGTGCCACCAGCAGAGATAGAGGGAATTCACCCCTCCACTTT. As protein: CATSRDRGNSPLHF.

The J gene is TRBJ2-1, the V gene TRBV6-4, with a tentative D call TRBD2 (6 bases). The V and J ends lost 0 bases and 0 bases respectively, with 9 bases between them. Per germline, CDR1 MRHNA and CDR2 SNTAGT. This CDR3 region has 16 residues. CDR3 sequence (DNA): TGTGCCAGCAGTGACTCAGCCGGGAGCTCCTACAATGAGCAGTTCTTC. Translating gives CASSDSAGSSYNEQFF.

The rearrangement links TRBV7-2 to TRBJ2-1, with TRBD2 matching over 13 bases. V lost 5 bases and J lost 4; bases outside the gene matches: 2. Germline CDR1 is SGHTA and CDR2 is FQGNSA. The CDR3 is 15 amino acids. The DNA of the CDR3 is TGTGCCAGCAGCCTACTAGCGGGGGGGTACAATGAGCAGTTCTTC. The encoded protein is CASSLLAGGYNEQFF.

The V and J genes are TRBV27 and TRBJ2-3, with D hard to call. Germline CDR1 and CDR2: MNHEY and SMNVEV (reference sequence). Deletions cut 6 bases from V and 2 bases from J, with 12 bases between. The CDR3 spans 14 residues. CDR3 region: CASRHLDITDTQYF. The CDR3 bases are TGTGCCAGCAGGCATCTAGATATCACAGATACGCAGTATTTT.

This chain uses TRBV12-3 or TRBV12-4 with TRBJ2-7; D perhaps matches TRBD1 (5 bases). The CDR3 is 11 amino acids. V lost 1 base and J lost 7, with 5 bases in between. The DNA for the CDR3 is TGTGCCAGCAGTTTAGAGGGGGAGCAGTACTTC. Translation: CASSLEGEQYF.